Below are 31 T cell receptor beta chains sequenced from a single sample in a study of CD8+CD57+ T cells in acquired aplastic anemia. In patients chosen for sequencing, flow cytometry had shown CD8+CD57+ cell expansion. The template for TCR beta VDJ and CDR3 sequence profiling was genomic DNA. MiXCR, run by TCRdb on the reads, gives a single entry per CDR3 protein. This table holds about 200,000 distinct CDR3 sequences, roughly two thirds found once. What was sequenced was sorted CD4+, CD8+, or CD8+CD57+ T cells (not recorded which) from PBMCs. All receptors derive from a human donor with aplastic anemia.

This rearrangement joins TRBV19 to TRBJ2-7; 7 bases line up with TRBD2. Germline assignment: CDR1 LNHDA and CDR2 SQIVND (reference sequence). The CDR3 covers 14 residues. Germline trimming cut 8 bases from V and 2 bases from J; bases unmatched to any gene: 9. In DNA, the CDR3 is TGTGCCAGTGGCTCTAGCGGAGATCCCTACGAGCAGTACTTC. Amino acids: CASGSSGDPYEQYF. Variable domain in full (rest from reference TRBV19 and TRBJ2-7): DGGITQSPKYLFRKEGQNVTLSCEQNLNHDAMYWYRQDPGQGLRLIYYSQIVNDFQKGDIAEGYSVSREKKESFPLTVTSAQKNPTAFYLCASGSSGDPYEQYFGPGTRLTVT.

The gene calls are TRBV7-9 and TRBJ1-1; a possible D gene is TRBD1 (5 bases). Deletions cut 1 base from V and 3 bases from J, with 12 bases between. Germline V CDR1 and CDR2: SEHNR, FQNEAQ (reference sequence). This CDR3 has 15 amino acids. CDR3 in DNA: TGTGCCAGCAGCTTAGATGGGGCAGGCCACACTGAAGCTTTCTTT. This codes for CASSLDGAGHTEAFF.

The chain recombines TRBV28 with TRBJ2-7, with unresolved D. The CDR3 has 13 residues. V was pared by 4 bases and J by 5 bases, with 12 bases between. In germline, CDR1 is MDHEN, CDR2 SYDVKM. DNA of the CDR3: TGTGCCAGCAGTTCGCCACGTGGGGACGAGCAGTACTTC. Its protein product is CASSSPRGDEQYF.

This clonotype was recorded a few times. This chain connects TRBV5-6 to TRBJ2-7; 8 bases match TRBD2. The length of the CDR3 is 14 residues. V gave up 7 bases and J gave up 3 bases; unmatched junction bases: 9. Germline CDR1 and CDR2: SGHDT and YYEEEE. The CDR3 region has the DNA TGTGCCAGCGGAATAGCGGGGTCGCACTACGAGCAGTACTTC. Translating gives CASGIAGSHYEQYF.

The table lists this clonotype with many counts. The CDR3 reads CASSVDLGGGVWNEQFF. The CDR3 DNA reads TGTGCCAGCAGCGTAGATCTGGGCGGGGGCGTCTGGAATGAGCAGTTCTTC. This chain links TRBV9 with TRBJ2-1; a weak D match, TRBD2 (7 bases). The CDR3 runs 17 residues. With 0 bases removed from V and 7 bases from J, the gap between germline ends came to 20 bases. CDR1 is SGDLS, CDR2 YYNGEE, per germline.

This chain joins TRBV6-5 and TRBJ2-7; 8 bases are shared with TRBD1. Germline CDR1 is MNHEY and CDR2 is SVGAGI. Unmatched junction bases numbered 8, after V lost 10 bases and J lost 0 bases. CDR3 length equals 14 residues. The CDR3 here is CATSWTGNSYEQYF. The CDR3, as DNA: TGTGCCACCTCGTGGACAGGGAACTCCTACGAGCAGTACTTC.

The J gene is TRBJ2-7, the V gene TRBV29-1, with D possibly TRBD2 on 6 matching bases. CDR3 length: 13 amino acids. The germline V gene encodes CDR1 SQVTM and CDR2 ANQGSEA. The V and J ends lost 4 bases and 1 base respectively, with 11 bases between them. CDR3 in DNA: TGCAGCGTTGCGGGAGAGGAGTCCTACGAGCAGTACTTC. This sequence encodes CSVAGEESYEQYF.

A remark on this clonotype: The limits of the CDR3 on the DNA are not certain, so only TCRdb's listed CDR3 is given. V is TRBV7-9 and J is TRBJ2-2; TRBD2, the table's D call, lacks a check against the DNA. CDR1 SEHNR and CDR2 FQNEAQ come from the germline V gene (reference sequence). The CDR3 adds up to 20 amino acids, both ends counted. The CDR3 is CASSFYICSIGGRNTGELFF.

This clonotype has just a few counts. The germline gene is not matched at one end of the junction; a read error may be the cause. The rearrangement joins TRBV5-1 to TRBJ2-1; D call uncertain. The CDR3 is 11 residues long. Germline assignment: CDR1 SGHRS and CDR2 YFSETQ. The CDR3 here is CASSQEGRQFF. The DNA for the CDR3 is TGTGCCAGCAGCCAGGAAGGACGGCAGTTCTTC.

V gene TRBV19 combines with J gene TRBJ1-1; D is unclear. The V gene's germline CDR1 is LNHDA and CDR2 SQIVND (reference sequence). This CDR3 comprises 12 residues. V gave up 6 bases and J gave up 12 bases, with 17 bases separating them. CDR3 bases: TGTGCCAGTAGCCCCCCTTTGGGCGATTCTTTCTTT. Amino acid sequence: CASSPPLGDSFF.

J is TRBJ1-1 and V is TRBV12-3 or TRBV12-4, with D uncertain. Trimming cost V 7 bases and J 1 base, with 10 bases left between them. This CDR3 has 13 residues. The CDR3 here is CASTNKGNTEAFF. CDR3 DNA: TGTGCCAGCACCAACAAAGGGAACACTGAAGCTTTCTTT.

The chain employs TRBV5-1 and TRBJ2-2; no firm D call. V lost 2 bases and J lost 4, with 15 bases in between. This CDR3 comprises 16 residues. Germline V gives CDR1 SGHRS, CDR2 YFSETQ. This CDR3 reads CASSFFFGSSTGELFF. The CDR3 nucleotides are TGCGCCAGCAGCTTTTTCTTTGGGTCGAGCACCGGGGAGCTGTTTTTT.

V usage is TRBV29-1 and J usage is TRBJ1-5; 7 bases fit TRBD1. Trimming removed 4 bases from V and 6 bases from J; junction bases left unmatched: 6. CDR3 length equals 13 residues. Germline V gene sequence: CDR1 SQVTM, CDR2 ANQGSEA. CDR3 in DNA: TGCAGCGTTGGGAGGGGGCTGGGTCAGCCCCAGCATTTT. It yields the protein CSVGRGLGQPQHF.

The chain joins TRBV25-1 to TRBJ2-7; perhaps TRBD1 as D (5 bases). This CDR3 has 10 residues. CDR1 MGHDK and CDR2 SYGVNS come from the germline V gene. V was clipped by 7 bases and J by 4 bases, with 5 bases between them. CDR3 in DNA: TGTGCCAGCAAGGGGTACGAGCAGTACTTC. Translated, it gives CASKGYEQYF.

This clonotype has ten or more counts. This chain connects TRBV7-3 to TRBJ2-2; D could derive from TRBD1 or TRBD2 (6 bases each). Germline V CDR1 and CDR2: SGHTA, FQGTGA. CDR3 length: 19 amino acids. With 0 bases removed from V and 1 base from J, the gap between germline ends came to 18 bases. The CDR3: CASSLTPGAKFLNTGELFF. The CDR3 DNA sequence: TGTGCCAGCAGCTTAACCCCGGGGGCGAAATTTTTGAACACCGGGGAGCTGTTTTTT.

This chain uses TRBV10-3 with TRBJ2-1, with D possibly TRBD2 on 7 matching bases. The germline V gene has CDR1 ENHRY and CDR2 SYGVKD. V was clipped by 10 bases and J by 3 bases, with 22 bases between them. CDR3 length equals 16 residues. CDR3 bases: TGTGCCAGCCGGGGGGAAAGGGACACCATCTACAATGAGCAGTTCTTC. Translated, it gives CASRGERDTIYNEQFF.

This chain uses TRBV20-1 with TRBJ2-3; TRBD2 matches 8 bases. The CDR3 length is 14 residues. Looked up from germline, CDR1 is DFQATT and CDR2 is SNEGSKA (reference sequence). Trimming took 4 bases from V and 4 from J; bases not matched to a gene: 7. The CDR3 region is CSATKGLAPDTQYF. CDR3 in DNA: TGCAGTGCTACTAAAGGACTAGCACCAGATACGCAGTATTTT.

The rearrangement uses TRBV24-1 and TRBJ2-7; the match to TRBD1 covers 7 bases. V lost 7 bases, J lost 3 bases, and 8 bases stayed unmatched. The CDR3 sequence is 14 residues long. CDR1 and CDR2 from the germline V gene are KGHDR and SFDVKD. CDR3 sequence (DNA): TGTGCCACCAGCGCGACAGGGAGTAACTACGAGCAGTACTTC. Translation: CATSATGSNYEQYF.

Points on this clonotype: Possible read error: a much larger clone is one base away. V gene TRBV4-1 combines with J gene TRBJ1-2; D is unclear. CDR1 is MGHRA, CDR2 YSYEKL, per germline. This CDR3 region has 17 residues. The CDR3 DNA is TGCGCCAGCAGCCAAGATTTGGAGGGCGACCCTAACTATGGCTGCACCTTC. Translation gives CASSQDLEGDPNYGCTF.

The chain has TRBV2 and TRBJ2-3; 16 nucleotides match TRBD2. The V gene's germline CDR1 is SNHLY and CDR2 FYNNEI. The CDR3 extends over 19 amino acids. With V trimmed by 4 bases and J by 5 bases, 12 bases remained unmatched. The CDR3: CASSVYGGLAGGERDTQYF. CDR3 nucleotides: TGTGCCAGCAGTGTTTATGGGGGACTAGCGGGAGGGGAAAGAGATACGCAGTATTTT.

The V call is TRBV7-2, the J call TRBJ1-4; D is possibly TRBD1 (6 bases). CDR3 size: 14 residues. The germline gives CDR1 SGHTA, CDR2 FQGNSA. The V gene lost 6 bases and the J gene lost 7 bases, with 15 bases spanning the gap. This CDR3 reads CASSLTGSGEKLFF. The CDR3, as DNA: TGTGCCAGCAGTCTGACAGGAAGCGGTGAAAAACTGTTTTTT.

The gene calls are TRBV2 and TRBJ1-2; D remains ambiguous. V was clipped by 2 bases and J by 10 bases, with 8 bases between them. CDR1 is SNHLY and CDR2 is FYNNEI in the germline V gene. The CDR3 spans 11 residues. The chain's CDR3 is CASSEKAAYTF. The DNA of the CDR3 is TGTGCCAGCAGTGAAAAGGCAGCCTACACCTTC.

The V call is TRBV20-1, the J call TRBJ2-6; 7 bases fit TRBD1. V shed 1 base and J 0 bases; nucleotides not matched to a gene: 6. The CDR3 spans 17 residues. CDR1 DFQATT and CDR2 SNEGSKA come from the germline V gene (reference sequence). The CDR3 nucleotides read TGCAGTGCTAGAGGATTGACAGGGCACTCTGGGGCCAACGTCCTGACTTTC. It translates to CSARGLTGHSGANVLTF.

The rearrangement joins TRBV20-1 to TRBJ1-2, with 8 nucleotides matching TRBD1. The germline CDR1 and CDR2 sequences are DFQATT and SNEGSKA (reference sequence). Unmatched junction bases numbered 10, after V lost 4 bases and J lost 9 bases. The CDR3 is 13 residues long. The CDR3 coding sequence is TGCAGTGCTAAGGCTCTAGGACAGGGTAGCTACACCTTC. This translates into CSAKALGQGSYTF.

This chain joins TRBV7-9 and TRBJ2-3; D is unresolved. The CDR3 extends over 13 amino acids. Trimming took off 2 bases at V and 7 bases at J, with 10 bases between the two ends. The germline V gene has CDR1 SEHNR and CDR2 FQNEAQ (reference sequence). The CDR3 loop reads CASSLTTRYTQYF. CDR3 nucleotides: TGTGCCAGCAGCTTAACTACGCGATATACGCAGTATTTT.

This clonotype was observed a handful of times. The rearrangement links TRBV11-2 to TRBJ2-7; no definite D call. Germline CDR1 and CDR2: SGHAT and FQNNGV. V was pared by 1 base and J by 7 bases, with 11 bases between. The length of the CDR3 is 13 residues. The CDR3 loop is CASSLGSVTEQYF. The CDR3 DNA follows: TGTGCCAGCAGCTTAGGTTCGGTAACGGAGCAGTACTTC. Full variable domain (outside the CDR3, taken from reference TRBV11-2 and TRBJ2-7): EAGVAQSPRYKIIEKRQSVAFWCNPISGHATLYWYQQILGQGPKLLIQFQNNGVVDDSQLPKDRFSAERLKGVDSTLKIQPAKLEDSAVYLCASSLGSVTEQYFGPGTRLTVT.

This chain links TRBV15 with TRBJ1-5, with 9 bases that match TRBD1. Trimming removed 5 bases from V and 1 base from J; junction bases left unmatched: 6. CDR1 and CDR2 from the germline V gene are LNHNV and YYDKDF (reference sequence). The CDR3 consists of 16 residues. DNA of the CDR3: TGTGCCACCAGCTTCGCGGACAGGGGCAGCAATCAGCCCCAGCATTTT. Its protein product is CATSFADRGSNQPQHF.

This clonotype was picked up a small number of times. One junction end disagrees with the germline gene, perhaps due to a read error. The chain is built from TRBV7-7 and TRBJ2-7; the D is unclear. The CDR3 sequence is 11 residues long. CDR1 SSHAT and CDR2 FNYEAQ come from the germline V gene (reference sequence). The CDR3, as DNA: TGTGCTAGCAGCTCCGGTCGAGAGCAGTACTTC. Translated, it gives CASSSGREQYF.

The rearrangement links TRBV20-1 to TRBJ2-7; 10 bases fit TRBD1. V lost 4 bases and J lost 3; bases outside the gene matches: 6. The CDR3 is 14 amino acids. Germline V gene lookup returns CDR1 DFQATT and CDR2 SNEGSKA (reference sequence). CDR3 loop: CSATTGTGVYEQYF. CDR3 bases: TGCAGTGCTACCACCGGGACAGGGGTCTACGAGCAGTACTTC.

This clonotype was seen a handful of times. The chain employs TRBV7-9 and TRBJ1-1; 7 nucleotides match TRBD1. Trimming cost V 5 bases and J 4 bases; bases outside gene matches: 10. Germline V lookup: CDR1 SEHNR, CDR2 FQNEAQ (reference sequence). There are 15 residues in the CDR3. CDR3 bases: TGTGCCAGCAGCCCCGACGGGACAGAGGGCACTGAAGCTTTCTTT. Translation: CASSPDGTEGTEAFF.

This clonotype was picked up a small number of times. The chain carries TRBV14 and TRBJ1-3, with D unresolved. The V gene's germline CDR1 is SGHDN and CDR2 FVKESK. There are 13 residues in the CDR3. V was pared by 5 bases and J by 3 bases, with 8 bases between. The CDR3 protein is CASSALGGNTIYF. The CDR3 bases are TGTGCCAGCAGCGCCCTCGGTGGAAACACCATATATTTT.